This TCR beta chain derives from a study of beta chain features in type 1 diabetes. Findings and caveats of the study: Sampled from patients, naive, central memory and Treg TCRB repertoires appeared more similar than those sampled from healthy donors. Among all four CD4+ subsets, Type 1 diabetes patients had TCRB CDR3s that were moderately but significantly shorter. cDNA sequencing could over-represent cells with high TCR expression.

Concerning this clone itself: What it binds is unknown.

CD45RO/CCR7/CD25/CD127/CD95/CD27 staining was used to isolate CD4+ naive, central memory, regulatory and stem cell-like memory cells by sorting. All of the isolated RNA was reverse transcribed, so expressed TCRB transcripts were sequenced. Clones were sequenced by immunoSEQ multiplex PCR, and TCRdb holds only the in-frame ones, with some missing. The table shows 40,000 or so clones, with around 70% occurring only once. The receptor was derived from a young woman with type 1 diabetes. Material for sequencing was Tregs from blood.

CDR3: CASSLAGGGDQPQHF. The CDR3 DNA is TGTGCCAGCAGCTTAGCAGGGGGAGGGGATCAGCCCCAGCATTTT. The chain combines TRBV7-8 with TRBJ1-5, with D tentatively TRBD1 (6 bases). The ends were cut back, 0 bases at V and 5 bases at J, with 11 bases in the middle. CDR1 is SGHVS, CDR2 FQNEAQ, per germline. This CDR3 spans 15 amino acids.